This entry concerns a single TCR beta chain. Its recognized antigen is unknown. Its ends do not fully match the called genes, so a read error is possible. These data originate in a study of technical replicates of blood from a handful of donors (dated by TCRdb to the late 2010s). Measured from the cysteine to the phenylalanine, the CDR3 is 15 residues long. Kept here is only the CDR3 DNA, which spans 45 bases and is read in frame from base 1. CDR1 and CDR2 are read off the germline V gene as SGHTA and FQGNSA. Receptors were amplified or captured by the immunoSEQ multiplex PCR assay. TCRdb carries this immuneACCESS record with in-frame sequences only. Its versions omit some clonotypes, under half of them owing to an unresolved V gene in the studies checked, with the rest unexplained. Recorded for this sample are more than 65,000 clones; more than 90% of them occurred a single time. Around 0.39% of the sample is taken by the ten largest.

The specimen sequenced was T cells isolated from PBMCs. The receptor comes from a human donor in good health. The rearranged segments are TRBV7-2 and TRBJ2-1; no D gene can be assigned with confidence. For the CDR3, the sequence is CASSLVLGSYNEQFF. The bases read TGTGCCAGCAGTTTAGTTCTGGGCTCTTACAATGAGCAGTTCTTC.